Included here is one T cell receptor (beta chain) sequence, with context. What it recognizes is unknown. The record originates from a study of shared clonotypes between healthy human individuals. Study-level background: With ages of 18 to 49, the donors were two women and a few men. Three plates each covered CD4 naive and memory; CD8 naive two, CD8 memory one.

Findings and caveats of the study: It was anticipated that sequencing depth would influence how many clonotypes donors shared.

The genomic DNA of each subset was split evenly across several immunoSEQ plates. The method was immunoSEQ multiplex PCR; TCRdb's version includes in-frame clones alone and lacks a portion of them. Of some 580,000 clones detected, roughly 97% appear once; the ten largest clones hold about 0.057%. Material: naive CD4+ T cells sorted from blood. Subset here: CD45RA+ positively selected. The clonotype comes from a woman in her 30s in good health.

Here the CDR3 reads CASSLDRAKGNTIYF. For the CDR3, the DNA is TGTGCCAGCAGCTTGGACAGGGCCAAGGGAAACACCATATATTTT. The V gene is TRBV5-8, the J gene TRBJ1-3, with D tentatively TRBD1 (6 bases). The CDR3 is 15 residues long. V was cut by 0 bases and J by 4 bases, with 11 bases left in between. Germline CDR1 is SGHTS and CDR2 is YDEGEE.